This TCR beta chain was sequenced in a study of shared clonotypes between healthy human individuals. The CDR3 runs to 15 residues. The V and J ends lost 5 bases and 5 bases respectively, with 18 bases between them. CDR1 is MNHNS, CDR2 SASEGT, per germline. This clone occurred once. The table came from immunoSEQ multiplex PCR; TCRdb's copy has only in-frame clones and leaves some out. Of 2 million to 3 million clones in the sample, 93% are singletons; the top ten hold around 0.4%. What was sequenced was naive CD4+ T cells from PBMCs. Documented subset: CD45RA+ positively selected. V gene TRBV6-1 combines with J gene TRBJ2-5, with D tentatively TRBD1 or TRBD2 (5 bases each). The sequence came from a man aged 18 to 35 in good health. Some clones in this sample may be carry-over from other donors' samples. CDR3: CASSSGRPPGETQYF. Here the CDR3 DNA reads TGTGCCAGCAGTAGCGGACGGCCACCAGGGGAGACCCAGTACTTC.